Below are 25 T cell receptor beta chains sequenced from a single sample in a study of CD8+ T cells in alopecia areata. This sample's treatment: oral pan-JAK inhibitor, 5-10 mg twice daily. Investigators isolated RNA and reverse transcribed it into cDNA to act as the sequencing template. Data came from immunoSEQ multiplex PCR; TCRdb stores just in-frame clones and leaves some out. The sample yields hundreds of thousands of clones, less than 45% seen once. The specimen comprised CD4+ T cells sorted from blood, sampled between weeks 30 and 35, from a patient treated with tofacitinib. The receptor source for this set is a human donor with alopecia areata.

In its sample, this clone was seen a few times. V is TRBV6-5 and J is TRBJ2-2; 7 bases align to TRBD2. Unmatched junction bases numbered 10, after V lost 7 bases and J lost 5 bases. CDR1 MNHEY and CDR2 SVGAGI come from the germline V gene. The CDR3 sequence is 15 residues long. CDR3: CASTLKGEGTGELFF. The CDR3 coding sequence is TGTGCCAGCACCCTTAAAGGGGAGGGAACCGGGGAGCTGTTTTTT.

The CDR3 DNA follows: TGCGCCAGCAGCCCGGAGGTCAGGTCGGTCGACGAGCAGTACTTC. Protein product: CASSPEVRSVDEQYF. V and J are TRBV5-1 and TRBJ2-7, with D maybe TRBD2 (5 bases). From germline, CDR1 is SGHRS and CDR2 YFSETQ. V lost 4 bases and J 5 bases, leaving 19 bases between the germline ends. The CDR3 is made up of 15 amino acids. The entire variable domain, with the rest obtained from reference TRBV5-1 and TRBJ2-7, is as follows: KAGVTQTPRYLIKTRGQQVTLSCSPISGHRSVSWYQQTPGQGLQFLFEYFSETQRNKGNFPGRFSGRQFSNSRSEMNVSTLELGDSALYLCASSPEVRSVDEQYFGPGTRLTVT.

J is TRBJ2-5 and V is TRBV29-1, with D possibly matching TRBD1 (7 bases). Germline V gene sequence: CDR1 SQVTM, CDR2 ANQGSEA. The CDR3 runs to 12 residues. V was clipped by 4 bases and J by 5 bases, with 11 bases between them. The CDR3 reads CSVASGGETQYF. DNA for the CDR3: TGCAGCGTTGCGTCAGGGGGGGAGACCCAGTACTTC.

This clone turned up a few times. The genes are TRBV5-1 and TRBJ2-4; TRBD1 agrees at 11 bases. J lost 8 bases, V lost 0 bases, and 4 bases had no gene match. Germline CDR1 SGHRS, CDR2 YFSETQ. The CDR3 length is 15 residues. The CDR3 is CASSLAGTGGYIQYF. Here the CDR3 DNA reads TGCGCCAGCAGCTTGGCTGGGACAGGGGGTTACATTCAGTACTTC. Variable domain in full (rest from reference TRBV5-1 and TRBJ2-4): KAGVTQTPRYLIKTRGQQVTLSCSPISGHRSVSWYQQTPGQGLQFLFEYFSETQRNKGNFPGRFSGRQFSNSRSEMNVSTLELGDSALYLCASSLAGTGGYIQYFGAGTRLSVL.

The rearrangement uses TRBV6-6 and TRBJ2-3; D might be TRBD1 (6 bases). With 5 bases removed from V and 4 bases from J, the gap between germline ends came to 16 bases. CDR1 is MNHNY, CDR2 SVGAGI, per germline (reference sequence). This CDR3 spans 15 amino acids. The CDR3 coding sequence is TGTGCCAGCAGTCCAGGGGCTCCAAGCGCAGATACGCAGTATTTT. This translates into CASSPGAPSADTQYF.

The chain uses TRBV5-1 and TRBJ2-7; TRBD2 might be the D (5 bases). Deletions cut 6 bases from V and 1 base from J, with 11 bases between. The length of the CDR3 is 13 residues. Germline CDR1 SGHRS, CDR2 YFSETQ. The CDR3 sequence: CASTLTGSYEQYF. The CDR3 region has the DNA TGCGCCAGCACCTTAACGGGATCCTACGAGCAGTACTTC. The whole variable domain, filled in from reference TRBV5-1 and TRBJ2-7, reads KAGVTQTPRYLIKTRGQQVTLSCSPISGHRSVSWYQQTPGQGLQFLFEYFSETQRNKGNFPGRFSGRQFSNSRSEMNVSTLELGDSALYLCASTLTGSYEQYFGPGTRLTVT.

The chain employs TRBV30 and TRBJ1-2, with D perhaps matching TRBD1 (5 bases). The CDR3 loop spans 14 amino acids. Trimming removed 2 bases at V and 8 bases at J, with 18 bases between. Germline V lookup: CDR1 GTSNPN, CDR2 SVGIG (reference sequence). The CDR3 region has the DNA TGTGCCTGGAGTTTAACCGGGACCTCGGCGGGCTACACCTTC. Translation: CAWSLTGTSAGYTF.

The chain has TRBV30 and TRBJ1-4, with 7 bases that match TRBD1. The CDR3 spans 13 residues. CDR1 is GTSNPN and CDR2 is SVGIG in the germline V gene (reference sequence). With 2 bases clipped from V and 3 bases from J, the junction kept 0 bases outside the gene matches. The CDR3 sequence: CAWSQGANEKLFF. CDR3 bases: TGTGCCTGGAGTCAGGGGGCTAATGAAAAACTGTTTTTT.

This clone showed up just a few times. V gene TRBV5-1 combines with J gene TRBJ2-3; D uncertain. The CDR3 is made up of 14 amino acids. V was trimmed by 0 bases and J by 4 bases, leaving 9 bases between them. Germline CDR1 and CDR2: SGHRS and YFSETQ. CDR3 nucleotide sequence: TGCGCCAGCAGCTTGGACCGCTCCTCAGATACGCAGTATTTT. Residues: CASSLDRSSDTQYF.

This clone showed up just a few times. The chain has TRBV5-1 and TRBJ2-7, with TRBD1 matching 8 bases. Germline values: CDR1 SGHRS, CDR2 YFSETQ. Losses at the gene ends were 5 bases for V and 6 bases for J; bases not matched to a gene: 7. This CDR3 has 13 residues. The CDR3 sequence is CASRRTGQIEQYF. In DNA, the CDR3 is TGCGCCAGCAGACGGACAGGGCAAATCGAGCAGTACTTC.

This clone turned up a few times. The gene calls are TRBV19 and TRBJ1-1, with 9 bases fitting TRBD1. Germline V gives CDR1 LNHDA, CDR2 SQIVND (reference sequence). With V trimmed by 3 bases and J by 8 bases, 7 bases remained unmatched. The CDR3 is 14 residues long. Here the CDR3 DNA reads TGTGCCAGTAGTATGGGACAGGGCAGAGGAGAAGCTTTCTTT. It specifies CASSMGQGRGEAFF.

The J gene is TRBJ2-7, the V gene TRBV10-2, with 12 bases identical to TRBD2. After removal of 8 bases from V and 7 bases from J, the junction contained 9 bases not matched to a gene. This CDR3 comprises 14 residues. Germline CDR1 reads WSHSY; CDR2 reads SAAADI. CDR3 region: CASGRTSGTREQYF. CDR3 coding DNA: TGCGCCAGCGGCCGGACTAGCGGGACGAGGGAGCAGTACTTC.

V gene TRBV14 combines with J gene TRBJ2-7; D may be TRBD2 (6 bases). CDR1 is SGHDN and CDR2 is FVKESK in the germline V gene. The V and J ends lost 4 bases and 1 base respectively, with 11 bases between them. The CDR3 spans 14 residues. CDR3 sequence reads: CASSRAGRSYEQYF. Written as DNA, the CDR3 is TGTGCCAGCAGCCGGGCGGGGAGATCCTACGAGCAGTACTTC.

The chain combines TRBV29-1 with TRBJ1-5; 8 bases agree with TRBD1. The germline V gene has CDR1 SQVTM and CDR2 ANQGSEA. Germline trimming cut 5 bases from V and 7 bases from J; bases unmatched to any gene: 4. The CDR3 loop spans 12 amino acids. The CDR3 DNA is TGCAGCGTTCTGACAGGGGACCAGCCCCAGCATTTT. As protein: CSVLTGDQPQHF.

The chain joins TRBV7-9 to TRBJ2-5, with D possibly called TRBD1 or TRBD2 (6 bases each). Trimming removed 5 bases from V and 13 bases from J, with 26 bases in between. The CDR3 has 15 amino acids. CDR1 and CDR2 from the germline V gene are SEHNR and FQNEAQ (reference sequence). CDR3 sequence: CASSQDGGGDSRLYF. As DNA, the CDR3 is TGTGCCAGCAGCCAAGATGGAGGGGGTGACTCCCGGCTGTACTTC. Together with reference TRBV7-9 and TRBJ2-5, the CDR3 gives the full variable domain: DTGVSQNPRHKITKRGQNVTFRCDPISEHNRLYWYRQTLGQGPEFLTYFQNEAQLEKSRLLSDRFSAERPKGSFSTLEIQRTEQGDSAMYLCASSQDGGGDSRLYFGPGTRLLVL.

In its sample, this clone was seen a few times. The same CDR3 also results from other DNA sequences found in this sample. V is TRBV18 and J is TRBJ2-5, with D unresolved. The CDR3 contains 11 residues. Trimming shortened V by 5 bases and J by 2 bases, and 3 bases separated the two germline ends. Germline V gene sequence: CDR1 KGHSH, CDR2 LQKENI. CDR3: CASSSQETQYF. CDR3 nucleotide sequence: TGTGCCAGCTCATCTCAAGAGACCCAGTACTTC.

In its sample, this clone was seen a few times. At the DNA level, this CDR3 is encoded by other sequences in the same sample as well. The chain links TRBV5-1 to TRBJ1-1; D is unclear. V was shortened by 0 bases and J by 1 base, with 4 bases between the two germline ends. Germline CDR1 is SGHRS and CDR2 is YFSETQ. The CDR3 runs to 13 residues. Here the CDR3 reads CASSLVANTEAFF. The CDR3 coding sequence is TGCGCCAGCAGCTTGGTAGCGAACACTGAAGCTTTCTTT.

This clone was seen only a few times. The V and J genes are TRBV5-1 and TRBJ1-5, with a possible D match to TRBD1 (6 bases). Germline-derived CDR1 and CDR2 are SGHRS and YFSETQ. Deletions cut 4 bases from V and 5 bases from J, with 10 bases between. There are 13 residues in the CDR3. The CDR3 region is CASSEGVHQPQHF. Written as DNA, the CDR3 is TGCGCCAGCAGCGAGGGGGTCCATCAGCCCCAGCATTTT.

J is TRBJ2-5 and V is TRBV27; possibly TRBD1 for D (6 bases). Germline CDR1 is MNHEY and CDR2 is SMNVEV (reference sequence). CDR3 length: 16 residues. The V and J ends lost 5 bases and 7 bases respectively, with 23 bases between them. The CDR3 bases are TGTGCCAGCAGTACACTAAAACAGGGATCCGCCGGGACCCAGTACTTC. Amino acid sequence: CASSTLKQGSAGTQYF.

This chain uses TRBV4-1 with TRBJ2-1; 7 nucleotides line up with TRBD2. V shed 0 bases and J 4 bases; nucleotides not matched to a gene: 6. The CDR3 is made up of 16 amino acids. Germline CDR1 is MGHRA and CDR2 is YSYEKL. For the CDR3, the DNA is TGCGCCAGCAGCCAAGACCCCGGGGGGAGGTACAATGAGCAGTTCTTC. Translated, it gives CASSQDPGGRYNEQFF.

The table lists this clone with a few counts. The rearrangement joins TRBV18 to TRBJ2-7, with no clear D. Germline CDR1 and CDR2: KGHSH and LQKENI. The CDR3 runs 14 residues. V was shortened by 4 bases and J by 2 bases, with 12 bases between the two germline ends. The CDR3 sequence is CASSQLQSAYEQYF. CDR3 DNA sequence: TGTGCCAGCTCACAATTGCAGTCAGCCTACGAGCAGTACTTC. The variable domain in full, completed from reference TRBV18 and TRBJ2-7, reads NAGVMQNPRHLVRRRGQEARLRCSPMKGHSHVYWYRQLPEEGLKFMVYLQKENIIDESGMPKERFSAEFPKEGPSILRIQQVVRGDSAAYFCASSQLQSAYEQYFGPGTRLTVT.

The rearrangement joins TRBV9 to TRBJ2-7, with 9 bases aligning to TRBD2. This CDR3 has 16 amino acids. CDR1 is SGDLS and CDR2 is YYNGEE in the germline V gene. V gave up 0 bases and J gave up 5 bases; unmatched junction bases: 9. CDR3 nucleotide sequence: TGTGCCAGCAGCGTAGGGGTGCTAGCGGGGATCAACGAGCAGTACTTC. It is translated as CASSVGVLAGINEQYF.

The V and J genes are TRBV9 and TRBJ2-7, with TRBD2 identical over 10 bases. The V gene end was trimmed by 4 bases and the J gene end by 2 bases; junction bases not matched to a gene: 3. This CDR3 has 14 residues. Germline V CDR1 and CDR2: SGDLS, YYNGEE. CDR3 loop: CASSLLAGTYEQYF. CDR3 sequence (DNA): TGTGCCAGCAGCCTACTAGCGGGGACCTACGAGCAGTACTTC.

This sequence joins TRBV5-1 and TRBJ2-1; 8 nucleotides align to TRBD1. The CDR3 extends over 16 amino acids. V gave up 4 bases and J gave up 4 bases; unmatched junction bases: 10. Germline values: CDR1 SGHRS, CDR2 YFSETQ. CDR3 in DNA: TGCGCCAGCAGCCTTCGGACAGGGAGACAATACAATGAGCAGTTCTTC. Residues: CASSLRTGRQYNEQFF.

The rearrangement joins TRBV27 to TRBJ2-2; D is ambiguous. CDR3 length: 14 residues. The germline CDR1 and CDR2 sequences are MNHEY and SMNVEV (reference sequence). The V end was cut by 5 bases, the J end by 0 bases, with 7 bases between. CDR3 bases: TGTGCCAGCAGTCGCAGGACGAACACCGGGGAGCTGTTTTTT. Amino acid sequence: CASSRRTNTGELFF.